The 16 T cell receptor beta chains in this list originate from one sample, sequenced in a study of CD8 T cells in ankylosing spondylitis. TCRdb called the 5' RACE reads again in MiXCR, with one record for every CDR3 protein. The profile shows roughly 120,000 distinct CDR3 sequences, about 6.4% of them singletons. The sequencing input was blood, either unsorted or a sorted T cell fraction (not recorded which). These receptors came from a male donor with ankylosing spondylitis or in good health (not recorded which).

The rearrangement joins TRBV18 to TRBJ1-1; 8 nucleotides line up with TRBD1. V lost 3 bases, J lost 4 bases, and 10 bases stayed unmatched. The germline V gene has CDR1 KGHSH and CDR2 LQKENI. This CDR3 comprises 16 residues. DNA of the CDR3: TGTGCCAGCTCACCCCCATCGACAGGGGACCTCACTGAAGCTTTCTTT. Amino acids: CASSPPSTGDLTEAFF.

Remarks on this clonotype: This may be a read error: a much more frequent sequence differs by one nucleotide. The chain recombines TRBV20-1 with TRBJ1-5; no clear D. The CDR3 covers 14 residues. Germline V gene lookup returns CDR1 DFQATT and CDR2 SNEGSKA (reference sequence). Deletions cut 6 bases from V and 0 bases from J, with 12 bases between. The CDR3 protein is CSARAARSNQPQHF. The CDR3 DNA reads TGCAGTGCCCGGGCGGCCCGTAGCAATCAGCCCCAGCATTTT.

This chain connects TRBV12-3 or TRBV12-4 to TRBJ2-5; D is undetermined. This CDR3 has 11 residues. V was cut by 6 bases and J by 3 bases, with 5 bases left in between. The CDR3 region has the DNA TGTGCCAGCAGACTCAAAGAGACCCAGTACTTC. It yields the protein CASRLKETQYF.

This clonotype was detected many times. The chain links TRBV29-1 to TRBJ1-2, with 11 bases aligning to TRBD1. The CDR3 contains 16 residues. V lost 5 bases, J lost 3 bases, and 11 bases stayed unmatched. Germline CDR1 is SQVTM and CDR2 is ANQGSEA. The CDR3 region has the DNA TGCAGCGTTAAATTGGCCGGGACAGGGGGGCACTATGGCTACACCTTC. Residues: CSVKLAGTGGHYGYTF.

In its sample, this clonotype was seen many times. V usage is TRBV7-2 and J usage is TRBJ2-1; 9 bases agree with TRBD2. CDR1 is SGHTA, CDR2 FQGNSA, per germline. The CDR3 runs 15 residues. J lost 6 bases, V lost 1 base, and 4 bases had no gene match. The DNA for the CDR3 is TGTGCCAGCAGCTTAGGGCTAGCGGGAAGCAATGAGCAGTTCTTC. Amino acid sequence: CASSLGLAGSNEQFF. Full variable domain (outside the CDR3, taken from reference TRBV7-2 and TRBJ2-1): GAGVSQSPSNKVTEKGKDVELRCDPISGHTALYWYRQSLGQGLEFLIYFQGNSAPDKSGLPSDRFSAERTGGSVSTLTIQRTQQEDSAVYLCASSLGLAGSNEQFFGPGTRLTVL.

This clonotype was detected many times. The rearrangement uses TRBV20-1 and TRBJ1-6; possibly TRBD1 for D (5 bases). This CDR3 has 13 residues. With 6 bases removed from V and 10 bases from J, the gap between germline ends came to 16 bases. Germline lookup yields CDR1 DFQATT and CDR2 SNEGSKA (reference sequence). DNA of the CDR3: TGCAGTGCCCCACCAGGGCTCAGCTCACCCCTCCACTTT. It translates to CSAPPGLSSPLHF.

The chain couples TRBV5-1 to TRBJ2-7, with 9 bases identical to TRBD1. The CDR3 extends over 15 amino acids. V shed 5 bases, J shed 3 bases, and the junction held 9 bases outside the gene matches. CDR1 and CDR2 from the germline V gene are SGHRS and YFSETQ. CDR3 nucleotides: TGCGCCAGCAGAGTTTCCGGGACAGGGAACTACGAGCAGTACTTC. This sequence encodes CASRVSGTGNYEQYF.

This clonotype was recorded at least ten times. The chain joins TRBV7-8 to TRBJ2-1; D might be TRBD1 (5 bases). Germline V gene sequence: CDR1 SGHVS, CDR2 FQNEAQ. The CDR3 extends over 15 amino acids. Trimming pared 1 base from V and 8 bases from J, leaving 15 bases between. The CDR3 here is CASSLEAQTEDEQFF. The DNA for the CDR3 is TGTGCCAGCAGCTTAGAAGCTCAGACAGAGGATGAGCAGTTCTTC. Drawing the rest from reference TRBV7-8 and TRBJ2-1, the complete variable domain is GAGVSQSPRYKVAKRGQDVALRCDPISGHVSLFWYQQALGQGPEFLTYFQNEAQLDKSGLPSDRFFAERPEGSVSTLKIQRTQQEDSAVYLCASSLEAQTEDEQFFGPGTRLTVL.

This clonotype has ten or more counts. The chain links TRBV5-1 to TRBJ2-7; 7 nucleotides match TRBD1. Germline V gene lookup returns CDR1 SGHRS and CDR2 YFSETQ. The CDR3 totals 15 residues. Trimming removed 3 bases from V and 0 bases from J; junction bases left unmatched: 6. The CDR3 sequence: CASSSGQTSSYEQYF. The DNA of the CDR3 is TGCGCCAGCAGCTCGGGACAGACGAGCTCCTACGAGCAGTACTTC.

This clonotype has a count of ten or more. CDR3 protein: CSARDFGGAKNIQYF. The CDR3 region has the DNA TGCAGTGCTAGAGATTTCGGGGGAGCCAAAAACATTCAGTACTTC. The chain recombines TRBV20-1 with TRBJ2-4, with D maybe TRBD2 (6 bases). The length of the CDR3 is 15 residues. Trimming took off 0 bases at V and 0 bases at J, with 9 bases between the two ends. Germline V gene data show CDR1 as DFQATT and CDR2 as SNEGSKA (reference sequence).

This clonotype was seen ten or more times. The chain links TRBV5-1 to TRBJ1-5, with D unclear. Germline V gene sequence: CDR1 SGHRS, CDR2 YFSETQ. Trimming shortened V by 3 bases and J by 0 bases, and 4 bases separated the two germline ends. The CDR3 consists of 13 residues. Here the CDR3 reads CASSSDSNQPQHF. The CDR3 region has the DNA TGCGCCAGCAGCTCAGATAGCAATCAGCCCCAGCATTTT.

This clonotype was seen only a few times. The chain is built from TRBV20-1 and TRBJ1-4, with D possibly TRBD1 on 5 matching bases. Trimming removed 0 bases at V and 5 bases at J, with 16 bases between. The CDR3 consists of 16 residues. The germline CDR1 and CDR2 sequences are DFQATT and SNEGSKA (reference sequence). DNA of the CDR3: TGCAGTGCTAGAGATCTAGGGAGAGGGGAAAATGAAAAACTGTTTTTT. Translation gives CSARDLGRGENEKLFF.

This clonotype has at least ten counts. The gene calls are TRBV18 and TRBJ2-5, with 10 positions matching TRBD2. From germline, CDR1 is KGHSH and CDR2 LQKENI. J was trimmed by 5 bases and V by 5 bases; bases with no gene match: 8. The CDR3 loop spans 15 amino acids. The CDR3 reads CASSTSLAGVETQYF. The CDR3 DNA reads as TGTGCCAGCTCAACCTCGCTAGCGGGGGTCGAGACCCAGTACTTC.

This clonotype has at least ten counts. CDR3 sequence: CSASPRGFGELFF. The CDR3 coding sequence is TGCAGTGCTAGCCCCAGGGGTTTCGGGGAGCTGTTTTTT. The V call is TRBV20-1, the J call TRBJ2-2, with D possibly TRBD1 on 6 matching bases. This CDR3 contains 13 residues. Trimming removed 3 bases from V and 7 bases from J, with 12 bases in between. In germline, CDR1 is DFQATT, CDR2 SNEGSKA (reference sequence).

This clonotype was detected many times. V and J are TRBV20-1 and TRBJ1-2; perhaps TRBD1 as D (5 bases). The ends were cut back, 1 base at V and 8 bases at J, with 11 bases in the middle. The CDR3 has 12 amino acids. The germline CDR1 and CDR2 sequences are DFQATT and SNEGSKA (reference sequence). The DNA of the CDR3 is TGCAGTGCTAGAGTAGGGGCCTTCGGCTACACCTTC. This encodes CSARVGAFGYTF.

This clonotype showed up many times. This chain links TRBV20-1 with TRBJ1-1; 7 positions agree with TRBD1. CDR1 DFQATT and CDR2 SNEGSKA come from the germline V gene (reference sequence). The CDR3 covers 14 residues. Trimming took 4 bases from V and 0 from J; bases not matched to a gene: 5. For the CDR3, the DNA is TGCAGTGCTACACAGGGGAGCATGAACACTGAAGCTTTCTTT. Amino acid sequence: CSATQGSMNTEAFF.